Listed below are T cell receptor beta chains from one sample, sequenced in a study of technical replicates of blood from a few donors. Libraries were prepared by immunoSEQ multiplex PCR; TCRdb keeps only in-frame clonotypes and omits some of them. The sample has 95,000 to 100,000 clones; roughly 95% are singletons. The sample consisted of T cells isolated from PBMCs. Receptors were obtained from a human donor in good health. Each CDR3 is given with its conserved first and last residue. A D gene is named only where the DNA matches it firmly. Size is stated for part of the rows, as once, few or many counts, or as a class when the clone is expanded.

size,V,J,D,CDR3,DNA
-,TRBV27,TRBJ1-5,TRBD1,CASRQAGGSQPQHF,TGTGCCAGCAGACAAGCAGGGGGCAGTCAGCCCCAGCATTTT
-,TRBV27,TRBJ2-7,TRBD2,CASSLFSPLAGGAYEQYF,TGTGCCAGCAGTTTATTTTCCCCTTTAGCGGGCGGTGCCTACGAGCAGTACTTC
-,TRBV7-9,TRBJ1-1,-,CASRNSDTEAFF,TGTGCCAGCAGGAACAGTGACACTGAAGCTTTCTTT
-,TRBV9,TRBJ1-3,-,CASSVASSSGNTIYF,TGTGCCAGCAGCGTAGCGTCGAGCTCTGGAAACACCATATATTTT
-,TRBV11-1,TRBJ2-3,TRBD2,CASSLASGGTDTQYF,TGTGCCAGCAGCTTAGCTAGCGGGGGCACAGATACGCAGTATTTT
-,TRBV27,TRBJ1-6,-,CASSPNPPSSYNSPLHF,TGTGCCAGCAGTCCCAACCCCCCCAGCTCCTATAATTCACCCCTCCACTTT
-,TRBV5-1,TRBJ2-7,TRBD2,CASSLSSGSIEQYF,TGCGCCAGCAGCTTATCTAGCGGGAGCATCGAGCAGTACTTC
-,TRBV4-2,TRBJ2-2,TRBD2,CASSQGPRTSRTGELFF,TGTGCCAGCAGCCAAGGGCCGAGGACTAGTCGCACCGGGGAGCTGTTTTTT
-,TRBV27,TRBJ1-5,-,CASSLGQGYNQPQHF,TGTGCCAGCAGTTTGGGGCAGGGTTACAATCAGCCCCAGCATTTT
-,TRBV2,TRBJ1-5,-,CASGRGSKAQPQHF,TGTGCCAGCGGTAGGGGCTCAAAGGCCCAGCCCCAGCATTTT
-,TRBV6-1,TRBJ2-5,TRBD1,CASSRTGFAETQYF,TGTGCCAGCAGTAGGACAGGGTTTGCTGAGACCCAGTACTTC
-,TRBV18,TRBJ2-3,-,CASSPDQGRLYF,TGTGCCAGCTCACCCGATCAGGGTAGGCTGTATTTT
-,TRBV7-9,TRBJ2-7,TRBD1,CASQSGTGLTYEQYF,TGTGCCAGCCAATCCGGGACAGGCCTCACCTACGAGCAGTACTTC
-,TRBV4-2,TRBJ2-3,-,CASSPEQGPDTQYF,TGTGCCAGCAGCCCGGAACAGGGCCCAGATACGCAGTATTTT
-,TRBV6-4,TRBJ2-7,-,CATRSDEQYF,TGTGCCACCAGGTCTGACGAGCAGTACTTC
-,TRBV9,TRBJ2-1,-,CASSVAAGAYNEQFF,TGTGCCAGCAGCGTAGCGGCGGGGGCGTACAATGAGCAGTTCTTC
-,TRBV4-1,TRBJ2-5,TRBD2,CASSQDPGLAGGPGETQYF,TGCGCCAGCAGCCAAGACCCGGGACTAGCGGGAGGGCCGGGAGAGACCCAGTACTTC
-,TRBV6-5,TRBJ1-6,-,CASSYWGERAPLHF,TGTGCCAGCAGTTACTGGGGGGAGAGGGCACCCCTCCACTTT
-,TRBV2,TRBJ1-2,-,CASSDRGYTF,TGTGCCAGCAGTGACAGGGGCTACACCTTC
-,TRBV6-5,TRBJ2-7,-,CASSTTRTYEQYF,TGTGCCAGCAGCACAACAAGAACCTACGAGCAGTACTTC
-,TRBV5-1,TRBJ1-3,-,CASSSEGAHTIYF,TGCGCCAGCAGCTCCGAAGGGGCCCACACCATATATTTT
-,TRBV15,TRBJ1-6,TRBD1,CATSRDSINRGNSPLHF,TGTGCCACCAGCAGAGATTCCATTAACAGGGGAAATTCACCCCTCCACTTT
once,TRBV27,TRBJ2-1,-,CASGLQGFSYNEQFF,TGTGCCAGCGGCTTACAGGGATTCTCCTACAATGAGCAGTTCTTC
-,TRBV5-4,TRBJ2-7,TRBD1,CASSLGQGSYEQYF,TGTGCCAGCAGCTTAGGACAGGGCTCCTACGAGCAGTACTTC
-,TRBV28,TRBJ2-7,TRBD1,CASSSPDRGLEQYF,TGTGCCAGCAGTTCCCCGGACAGGGGGCTTGAGCAGTACTTC
-,TRBV7-9,TRBJ2-7,-,CASRSNYEQYF,TGTGCCAGCAGGTCCAATTACGAGCAGTACTTC
-,TRBV9,TRBJ2-3,TRBD1,CASSGGQGVGTDTQYF,TGTGCCAGCAGCGGAGGACAGGGAGTTGGCACAGATACGCAGTATTTT
-,TRBV7-2,TRBJ1-2,-,CASSLTTNYGYTF,TGTGCCAGCAGCCTGACAACTAACTATGGCTACACCTTC
-,TRBV10-1,TRBJ2-1,-,CASSALADEQFF,TGCGCCAGCAGTGCACTAGCCGATGAGCAGTTCTTC
-,TRBV19,TRBJ2-1,TRBD2,CASSPLAGGRYEQFF,TGTGCCAGTAGTCCACTAGCGGGGGGACGTTATGAGCAGTTCTTC
-,TRBV27,TRBJ2-1,TRBD2,CASSILAGHSYNEQFF,TGTGCCAGCAGTATATTAGCGGGGCACTCCTACAATGAGCAGTTCTTC
-,TRBV9,TRBJ2-3,-,CASSAQGSGTDTQYF,TGTGCCAGCAGCGCGCAGGGCTCTGGCACAGATACGCAGTATTTT
few,TRBV5-1,TRBJ1-1,-,CASSLEYEGTEAFF,TGCGCCAGCAGCTTGGAGTATGAGGGAACTGAAGCTTTCTTT
-,TRBV2,TRBJ2-5,-,CASSPRQTQETQYF,TGTGCCAGCAGTCCTAGACAGACACAAGAGACCCAGTACTTC
-,TRBV5-5,TRBJ2-2,TRBD2,CASSRLAGWNTGELFF,TGTGCCAGCAGCCGACTAGCGGGGTGGAACACCGGGGAGCTGTTTTTT
-,TRBV7-2,TRBJ1-5,-,CASSLSGYNQPQHF,TGTGCCAGCAGCTTATCCGGGTACAATCAGCCCCAGCATTTT
-,TRBV19,TRBJ2-2,-,CASSISVTGELFF,TGTGCCAGTAGTATATCGGTGACCGGGGAGCTGTTTTTT
-,TRBV4-1,TRBJ1-2,TRBD1,CASSQAPFAGTGGDGYTF,TGCGCCAGCAGCCAAGCCCCCTTCGCCGGGACAGGGGGCGATGGCTACACCTTC
-,TRBV6-1,TRBJ1-1,TRBD1,CASTEQGIKTEAFF,TGTGCCAGCACCGAACAGGGGATAAAGACTGAAGCTTTCTTT
-,TRBV18,TRBJ1-4,-,CASSPPLRGGQVTATNEKLFF,TGTGCCAGCTCACCTCCTTTAAGGGGGGGCCAGGTCACCGCAACTAATGAAAAACTGTTTTTT
-,TRBV5-1,TRBJ2-1,TRBD2,CASSPTSGSAEQFF,TGCGCCAGCAGCCCGACTAGCGGGAGCGCTGAGCAGTTCTTC
-,TRBV19,TRBJ1-1,-,CASLGGLNTEAFF,TGTGCCTCCTTGGGGGGTTTGAACACTGAAGCTTTCTTT
once,TRBV2,TRBJ1-5,-,CASSYQGLRQPQHF,TGTGCCAGCAGTTATCAGGGGCTGCGGCAGCCCCAGCATTTT
-,TRBV9,TRBJ1-1,-,CASSPRDTDKAFF,TGTGCCAGCAGCCCCCGGGACACGGATAAAGCTTTCTTT
-,TRBV29-1,TRBJ1-1,-,CSVNRDSTEAFF,TGCAGCGTGAACCGGGACTCAACTGAAGCTTTCTTT
-,TRBV5-1,TRBJ2-5,TRBD2,CASRPRTSGGFQETQYF,TGCGCCAGCAGACCCCGGACTAGCGGGGGGTTTCAAGAGACCCAGTACTTC
-,TRBV6-5,TRBJ2-7,-,CASSSRAQGDEQYF,TGTGCCAGCAGTAGCCGGGCCCAAGGGGACGAGCAGTACTTC